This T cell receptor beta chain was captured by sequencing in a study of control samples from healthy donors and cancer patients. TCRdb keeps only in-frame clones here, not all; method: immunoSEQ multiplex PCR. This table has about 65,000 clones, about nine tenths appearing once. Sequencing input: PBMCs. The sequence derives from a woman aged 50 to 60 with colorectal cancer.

The CDR3 DNA sequence: TGTGCCAGCAGCGTAGATAAGGGGGTTTCTGGAAACACCATATATTTT. Encoded protein: CASSVDKGVSGNTIYF. The chain carries TRBV9 and TRBJ1-3, with D possibly being TRBD1 (6 bases). V was clipped by 0 bases and J by 1 base, with 11 bases between them. Per the germline V gene, CDR1 is SGDLS and CDR2 is YYNGEE. The CDR3 length is 16 residues.